This T cell receptor beta chain came from a study of shared clonotypes between healthy human individuals. Study-level findings and limits: Larger richness was generally estimated for naive than memory subsets.

Germline loops: CDR1 SGHAT, CDR2 FQNNGV. Trimming removed 3 bases at V and 3 bases at J, with 7 bases between. This CDR3 comprises 13 residues. This clone has more than one count but fewer than ten. Its specificity is unknown. CD45RA+ naive and CD45RA-negative memory subsets were separated from CD4+ cells. Researchers divided each subset's genomic DNA evenly across several immunoSEQ plates. The assay was immunoSEQ multiplex PCR, and TCRdb's table has in-frame clones only and misses some. The table includes 2 million to 2.5 million clones, roughly 93% detected once. Sequencing was done on a sample of naive CD4+ T cells from PBMCs. The subset here: CD45RA+ positively selected. The clonotype was recovered from a young man in good health. Some clones in this sample may be carry-over from other donors' samples. V is TRBV11-2 and J is TRBJ2-3; D is undetermined. CDR3 DNA sequence: TGTGCCAGCAGCTTCCGCAGAACAGATACGCAGTATTTT. Translation: CASSFRRTDTQYF.